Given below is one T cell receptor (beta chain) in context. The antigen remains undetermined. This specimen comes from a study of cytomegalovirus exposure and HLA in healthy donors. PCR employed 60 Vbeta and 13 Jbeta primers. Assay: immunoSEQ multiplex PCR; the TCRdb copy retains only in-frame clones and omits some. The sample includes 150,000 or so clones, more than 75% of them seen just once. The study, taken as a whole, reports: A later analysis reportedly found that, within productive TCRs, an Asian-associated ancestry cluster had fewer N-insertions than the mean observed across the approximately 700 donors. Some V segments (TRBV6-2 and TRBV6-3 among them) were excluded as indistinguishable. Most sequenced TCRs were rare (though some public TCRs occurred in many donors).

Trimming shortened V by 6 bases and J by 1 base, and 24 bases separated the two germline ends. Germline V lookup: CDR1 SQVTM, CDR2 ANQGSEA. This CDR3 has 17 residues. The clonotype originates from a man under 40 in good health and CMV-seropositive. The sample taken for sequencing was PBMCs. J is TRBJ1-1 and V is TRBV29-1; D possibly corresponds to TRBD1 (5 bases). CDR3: CSVQGVDRSKENTEAFF. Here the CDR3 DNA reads TGCAGCGTCCAAGGGGTGGACCGATCAAAAGAGAACACTGAAGCTTTCTTT.